One and the same sample provided the 10 T cell receptor beta chains below, sequenced in a study of identical twins. MiXCR was run by TCRdb on the 5' RACE reads, yielding one entry per CDR3 protein. The sample holds 420,000 or so distinct CDR3 sequences, around 18% seen once. Sequencing was done on a sample of naive T cells sorted from blood. All receptors derive from a man aged 45-60 years in good health.

This clonotype was counted at least ten times. The chain joins TRBV6-2 or TRBV6-3 to TRBJ1-5, with 7 bases matching TRBD1. Trimming removed 6 bases from V and 4 bases from J; junction bases left unmatched: 9. The CDR3 contains 15 residues. In germline, CDR1 is MNHEY, CDR2 SVGEGT. This CDR3 is CASRPEGTANQPQHF. CDR3 DNA sequence: TGTGCCAGCAGGCCCGAAGGGACAGCTAATCAGCCCCAGCATTTT.

Notes on this clonotype: An end of the junction does not agree with germline; a read error may underlie this. This chain links TRBV4-3 with TRBJ1-1; perhaps TRBD1 as D (6 bases). The germline gives CDR1 LGHNA, CDR2 YSLEER. CDR3 length: 14 amino acids. CDR3 nucleotides: TGCGCCAGCAGCCAAGACCAGAGGACAGCCGTGGGGGTCTTT. Protein: CASSQDQRTAVGVF.

This clonotype came up many times. The gene calls are TRBV5-1 and TRBJ1-1; tentatively, D is TRBD1 (5 bases). CDR1 is SGHRS, CDR2 YFSETQ, per germline. The CDR3 length is 15 residues. Trimming removed 0 bases at V and 0 bases at J, with 9 bases between. CDR3 sequence reads: CASSLGAGMNTEAFF. The CDR3 DNA reads TGCGCCAGCAGCTTGGGGGCAGGGATGAACACTGAAGCTTTCTTT.

The table lists this clonotype with many counts. The chain couples TRBV29-1 to TRBJ2-5; 7 bases map to TRBD2. Germline assignment: CDR1 SQVTM and CDR2 ANQGSEA. V gave up 5 bases and J gave up 5 bases; unmatched junction bases: 11. This CDR3 has 14 amino acids. CDR3 in amino acids: CSVSPRGGLETQYF. Written as DNA, the CDR3 is TGCAGCGTTAGTCCGAGGGGAGGGCTGGAGACCCAGTACTTC.

CDR3 amino acids: CASSLGPGGMKETQYF. For the CDR3, the DNA is TGTGCCAGCAGCTTAGGCCCAGGGGGTATGAAAGAGACCCAGTACTTC. The chain carries TRBV7-6 and TRBJ2-5; TRBD1 agrees at 7 bases. CDR1 and CDR2 from the germline V gene are SGHVS and FNYEAQ. V shed 1 base and J 3 bases; nucleotides not matched to a gene: 8. The CDR3 contains 16 residues. Full variable domain (missing parts from reference TRBV7-6 and TRBJ2-5): GAGVSQSPRYKVTKRGQDVALRCDPISGHVSLYWYRQALGQGPEFLTYFNYEAQQDKSGLPNDRFSAERPEGSISTLTIQRTEQRDSAMYRCASSLGPGGMKETQYFGPGTRLLVL.

J is TRBJ2-2 and V is TRBV5-1; D perhaps matches TRBD2 (6 bases). The germline V gene encodes CDR1 SGHRS and CDR2 YFSETQ. The V and J ends lost 6 bases and 5 bases respectively, with 11 bases between them. This CDR3 is built from 13 residues. The CDR3: CASTGRETGELFF. The CDR3 coding sequence is TGCGCCAGCACTGGGCGGGAAACCGGGGAGCTGTTTTTT.

This chain uses TRBV6-1 with TRBJ2-7; perhaps D is TRBD1 or TRBD2 (5 bases each). CDR1 MNHNS and CDR2 SASEGT come from the germline V gene. CDR3 length: 18 amino acids. Trimming stripped 4 bases from V and 6 bases from J, with 28 bases between. CDR3 bases: TGTGCCAGCAGTGGTAGCCTCCCGGGACCAGTTAGTTGGTCCGAGCAGTACTTC. It codes for CASSGSLPGPVSWSEQYF.

V gene TRBV4-3 combines with J gene TRBJ2-7; 7 bases are shared with TRBD2. The CDR3 spans 16 residues. Germline CDR1 and CDR2: LGHNA and YSLEER. V shed 2 bases, J shed 4 bases, and the junction held 11 bases outside the gene matches. Here the CDR3 DNA reads TGCGCCAGCAGCCAAAAGACCGGGGGAGGGCCTTACGAGCAGTACTTC. This sequence encodes CASSQKTGGGPYEQYF.

The table lists this clonotype with many counts. This rearrangement joins TRBV5-5 to TRBJ1-6; the D is unclear. V dropped 3 bases and J dropped 6 bases, with 13 bases sitting between them. CDR3 length: 15 amino acids. In germline, CDR1 is SGHKS, CDR2 YYEKEE (reference sequence). In DNA, the CDR3 is TGTGCCAGCAGCTCCGCCGGAGGCTTTAATTCACCCCTCCACTTT. This translates into CASSSAGGFNSPLHF.

The V and J genes are TRBV19 and TRBJ1-5, with D possibly matching TRBD1 (5 bases). V shed 7 bases and J shed 1 base, with 11 bases lying between them. Germline V lookup: CDR1 LNHDA, CDR2 SQIVND (reference sequence). The CDR3 loop spans 14 amino acids. The chain's CDR3 is CASTGISSNQPQHF. Written as DNA, the CDR3 is TGTGCCAGTACAGGGATCTCGAGCAATCAGCCCCAGCATTTT.